This TCR beta chain was identified during a study of response to subunit inactivated influenza vaccine. Findings of the study overall: Authors proposed each seasonal influenza vaccination draws in few new T cells.

As to this clonotype: The antigen is not known.

TCRdb re-analysed the RT-PCR reads in MiXCR, keeping a single row per CDR3 protein. The sample carries hundreds of thousands of distinct CDR3 sequences, less than 30% recorded once. V was cut by 0 bases and J by 5 bases, with 9 bases left in between. CDR1 is SGHRS, CDR2 YFSETQ, per germline. The CDR3 has 14 amino acids. Sequenced here: CD4+ T cells sorted from PBMCs, sampled more than 4 days after vaccination. J is TRBJ2-1 and V is TRBV5-1; D perhaps matches TRBD1 (5 bases). The clonotype comes from a man aged 50 to 59 who received an inactivated influenza vaccine. The CDR3 spells CASSLGDSNNEQFF. The CDR3 DNA is TGCGCCAGCAGCTTGGGAGACAGCAACAATGAGCAGTTCTTC.